The entry below gives a single T cell receptor (beta chain) sequence along with its context. This sample was taken from a study of Ad26.COV2.S vaccination and SARS-CoV-2 variants. Study-level information: Trial arm assignment for the donor was COV1001 Ad26.COV2.S.

The treatment was: some 20 received Ad26.COV2.S at low or high dose, single or two shots; about 5 received placebo; per-sample allocation not given. Following the first vaccine or placebo injection, samples were taken on day 63. Libraries were prepared by immunoSEQ multiplex PCR; TCRdb keeps only in-frame clonotypes and omits some of them. The sample carries 360,000 or so clones, 89% recorded once. The junction had 7 bases not matched to a gene; V was cut back by 5 bases and J by 3 bases. From germline, CDR1 is SGHDT and CDR2 YYEEEE. The CDR3 consists of 14 residues. This chain joins TRBV5-6 and TRBJ2-7, with 8 bases matching TRBD1. Sequencing used peripheral blood, obtained in a trial of Ad26.COV2.S vaccine versus placebo. The sequence was collected from a person between 18 and 65 years old who received the Ad26.COV2.S COVID-19 vaccine or a placebo. CDR3 DNA sequence: TGTGCCAGCAGAGTCAGTGGACAGGGCTACGAGCAGTACTTC. Translated: CASRVSGQGYEQYF.